Sequencing of this T cell receptor beta chain was carried out in a study of post-analysis software for immune sequencing data. Libraries were made from TCR beta cDNA, and they carried unique molecular identifiers. TCRdb reprocessed the PCR reads via MiXCR and lists one record per CDR3 protein. The sample consists of about 500,000 distinct CDR3 sequences, around 40% of them appearing once. Points from the study as a whole: Relative to controls, patients had five TRBV segments at higher frequency, with TRBV5-6, TRBV5-1 and TRBV20-1 among these.

The germline gives CDR1 ENHRY, CDR2 SYGVKD. The CDR3 length is 13 residues. V lost 11 bases to trimming and J lost 5 bases; unmatched junction nucleotides: 3. Comment on this clonotype: As yet, its antigen is unknown.

The chain carries TRBV10-3 and TRBJ2-7, with 16 bases lining up with TRBD2. Sequenced input: blood. The receptor's source is a girl aged 10 to 17 with multiple sclerosis. CDR3 in amino acids: CAAGTSGRDEQYF. CDR3 nucleotide sequence: TGTGCCGCCGGGACTAGCGGGAGGGACGAGCAGTACTTC.